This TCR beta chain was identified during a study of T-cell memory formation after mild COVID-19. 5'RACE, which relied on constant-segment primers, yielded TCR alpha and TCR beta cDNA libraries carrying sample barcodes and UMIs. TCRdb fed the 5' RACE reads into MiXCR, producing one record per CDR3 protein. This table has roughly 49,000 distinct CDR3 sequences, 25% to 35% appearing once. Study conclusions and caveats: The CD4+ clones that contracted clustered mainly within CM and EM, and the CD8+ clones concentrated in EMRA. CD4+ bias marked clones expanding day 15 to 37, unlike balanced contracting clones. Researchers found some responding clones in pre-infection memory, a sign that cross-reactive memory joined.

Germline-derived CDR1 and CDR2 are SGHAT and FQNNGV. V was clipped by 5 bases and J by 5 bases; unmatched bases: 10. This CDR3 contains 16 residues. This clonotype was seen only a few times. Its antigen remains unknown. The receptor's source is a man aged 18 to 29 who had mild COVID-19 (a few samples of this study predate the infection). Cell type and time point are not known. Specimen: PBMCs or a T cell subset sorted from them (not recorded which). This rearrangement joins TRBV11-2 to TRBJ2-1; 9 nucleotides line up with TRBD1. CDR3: CASSPPLDRGNNEQFF. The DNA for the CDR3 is TGTGCCAGCAGCCCTCCCCTGGACAGGGGAAACAATGAGCAGTTCTTC.